The sequence of this T cell receptor beta chain was determined in a study of tumour-infiltrating T cells in Burkitt lymphoma. Whole-study context: Productive clonality predicted overall and progression-free survival.

The CDR3 contains 16 residues. V lost 4 bases and J lost 3; bases outside the gene matches: 9. Germline V gene sequence: CDR1 SGHNT, CDR2 YYREEE (reference sequence). Generated by immunoSEQ multiplex PCR, the TCRdb table keeps only in-frame clones and is missing some. This sample yields 12,000 to 15,000 clones, of which around 75% are seen a single time; about 7.2% belongs to the top ten. The origin of this receptor is a human donor with diffuse large B-cell lymphoma. The chain is built from TRBV5-4 and TRBJ2-3; 9 nucleotides line up with TRBD2. What was sequenced was tumor tissue. The CDR3 DNA is TGTGCCAGCAGCGCGGTTAGCGGGAGAACAACAGATACGCAGTATTTT. Amino acid sequence: CASSAVSGRTTDTQYF. The entire variable domain, with the rest obtained from reference TRBV5-4 and TRBJ2-3, is as follows: ETGVTQSPTHLIKTRGQQVTLRCSSQSGHNTVSWYQQALGQGPQFIFQYYREEENGRGNFPPRFSGLQFPNYSSELNVNALELDDSALYLCASSAVSGRTTDTQYFGPGTRLTVL.